This TCR beta chain was sequenced for a study of CD8+CD57+ T cells in acquired aplastic anemia. Template material for TCR beta VDJ and CDR3 profiling consisted of genomic DNA. TCRdb re-called the reads through MiXCR, storing one row per CDR3 protein. The sample carries 95,000 to 150,000 distinct CDR3 sequences, over 55% recorded once. CDR3 length equals 14 residues. Trimming pared 7 bases from V and 2 bases from J, leaving 11 bases between. Germline V gene lookup returns CDR1 SNHLY and CDR2 FYNNEI. All patients picked for sequencing had shown, by flow cytometry, an expansion of CD8+CD57+ cells. Every one of the patients had aplastic anemia (severe, acquired).

The TCR was taken from a human donor with aplastic anemia. The gene calls are TRBV2 and TRBJ2-2; D gene unclear. The sequenced material came from sorted CD4+, CD8+, or CD8+CD57+ T cells (not recorded which) from PBMCs. The CDR3 reads CASIGQSNTGELFF. The CDR3 DNA reads TGTGCCAGCATAGGGCAGTCCAACACCGGGGAGCTGTTTTTT.